The clone carrying this TCR beta chain was detected only once. No antigen is known for it. These data originate in a study of vaccination effects on CD4 cells after COVID-19. Trimming took 4 bases from V and 3 from J, leaving 10 bases between them. Germline V lookup: CDR1 WSHSY, CDR2 SAAADI. The CDR3 consists of 14 residues. Antigen-specific CD4+ T cells were expanded with viral peptide pools in the ViraFEST assay before sequencing. Cells that had been cultured for 10 days were the source of isolated CD4+ T cells. Vaccinees lacked prior SARS-CoV-2 infection and tested negative for nucleocapsid antibodies. PBMC cultures contained about 2 million cells per well, around 10 IU/ml IL-2 and roughly 10 ug/ml peptides. Profiled with immunoSEQ multiplex PCR; TCRdb holds only in-frame clones, not every one. The sample has tens of thousands of clones, approximately 76% seen once.

Sequencing used CD4+ T cells from PBMCs cultured with HCoV-NL63 spike peptides, obtained before COVID-19 vaccination. The chain links TRBV10-2 to TRBJ1-5, with D hard to call. The origin of this receptor is a human donor who received a COVID-19 vaccine. CDR3 in DNA: TGCGCCAGCAGTGGATCACAGCTCAATCAGCCCCAGCATTTT. Translation: CASSGSQLNQPQHF.